This T cell receptor beta chain was found in a study of PD-1 blockade in classical Hodgkin lymphoma (dated by TCRdb to 2019 to 2021). As for the study more broadly: Nivolumab dosing was 3 mg/kg intravenously every 2 weeks, continuing until either disease progression or unacceptable toxicity. A peripheral blood immune signature of response to PD-1 blockade in classical Hodgkin lymphoma was defined using TCR beta sequencing and CyTOF. Broader findings and caveats from the paper: Baseline diversity similar to that of newly diagnosed patients was observed in trial patients achieving complete response, whereas significantly lower diversity was observed in partial responders and progressors. A significant rise by C4D1 was seen in CD4+ but not CD8+ TCR diversity (p=0.0027 vs p=0.16), with the rise being most apparent in complete responders (p=0.02). Baseline TCR diversity was reported to be lower in newly diagnosed patients than in healthy donors and to be lower still in relapsed/refractory patients. The study was limited to a single clinical trial cohort, and causes of repertoire differences, possibly disease activity or prior therapy, remained undefined. Lower diversity was observed in patients in whom nivolumab was started less than 1 year after ASCT, and these patients were excluded from later analyses so that confounding by immune reconstitution would be avoided.

As to this clone: No antigen is known for it. Per-base quality was not reported, and no clone a single base away is much larger than it.

The time point label of this sample denotes: cycle 2 day 1 (C2D1) of nivolumab. Every trial patient had relapsed following autologous stem cell transplantation, and prior brentuximab vedotin exposure was what differed among cohorts A, B and C. The trial cohort comprised fewer than 65 patients with relapsed/refractory classical Hodgkin lymphoma whose best overall responses were complete response, partial response or progressive disease. Trial patients were treated with single-agent nivolumab in the multi-cohort phase II CheckMate 205 trial. An independent review committee assessed best overall response by applying the 2007 International Working Group response criteria. Trial PBMCs were collected immediately before nivolumab initiation (C1D1) and during therapy at cycle 2 day 1 and cycle 4 day 1. Peripheral blood was collected in 8 mL Vacutainer Cell Preparation Tubes, from which PBMCs were isolated by centrifugation and then cryopreserved.

The Qiagen DNeasy kit was used to extract genomic DNA both from unsorted PBMCs and from the negatively selected CD4+ and CD8+ fractions. Using primers that anneal to V and J segments, immunoSEQ multiplex PCR amplified the TCR beta CDR3 regions. A synthetic immune receptor repertoire was used to minimize amplification bias, and any residual bias was removed computationally once sequencing was done. The original methods were these. Repertoire diversity was quantified as the Shannon entropy index using custom Python scripts. Unsorted, CD4+ and CD8+ repertoires were examined separately, except in combined analyses, for which CD4+ and CD8+ sequences were merged in silico. A clone counted as expanded when the clone's frequency after treatment rose at least 2-fold relative to C1D1, and clones undetected at baseline were given a pseudocount of 0.5. Clones with 0 or 1 copy at C1D1 were classified as singleton clones, and clones with 2 or more copies were classified as non-singleton clones. By matching protein sequences in sorted samples from the same patient, clones expanded in unsorted samples were annotated as CD4+, CD8+ or unknown. Diversity changes from C1D1 to C4D1 were tested in paired samples using Wilcoxon tests. Entries here come from immuneACCESS through TCRdb and include only in-frame sequences with V and J called. Some clones fail to appear in such tables; in the studies checked, an unresolved V gene covers under half of the shortfall, and the cause of the remainder is unknown. Clonal size and the V and J genes are those of that table, whereas D and trimming came from the DNA. The sample table contains roughly 90,000 clones; only one count was recorded for roughly 81% of them. Around 17% of the sample belongs to the ten largest clones.

CDR1 and CDR2, per the germline V gene, are MDHEN and SYDVKM. Between the V and J ends, shortened by 5 bases and 5 bases respectively, the junction contains 18 bases. Its CDR3 holds 15 amino acids, cysteine through phenylalanine. Only CDR3 DNA remains: 45 bases, in frame from the first base. This TCR was recovered from a human donor with classical Hodgkin lymphoma. Material: peripheral blood mononuclear cells (PBMCs), obtained before the second cycle of nivolumab. The chain uses TRBV28 and TRBJ1-2; the D gene is perhaps TRBD1, from 5 matching bases. Read as DNA, the sequence is TGTGCCAGCAGTAAAGGGGTTACCCTTTTTTATGGCTACACCTTC. Translation gives CASSKGVTLFYGYTF.